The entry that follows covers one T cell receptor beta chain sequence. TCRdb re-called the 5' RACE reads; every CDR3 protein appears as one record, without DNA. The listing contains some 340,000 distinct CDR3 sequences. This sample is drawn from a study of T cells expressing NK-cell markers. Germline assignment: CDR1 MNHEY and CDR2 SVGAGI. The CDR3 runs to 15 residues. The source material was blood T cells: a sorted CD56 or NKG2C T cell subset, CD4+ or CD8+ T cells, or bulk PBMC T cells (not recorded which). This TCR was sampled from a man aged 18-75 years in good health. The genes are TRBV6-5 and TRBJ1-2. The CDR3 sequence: CARSYKGFVSYGYTF.